Below, 3 T cell receptor beta chains from the same sample are listed, as sequenced in a study of cytomegalovirus exposure and HLA in healthy donors. TCRdb keeps only in-frame clones here, not all; method: immunoSEQ multiplex PCR. The data show 110,000 or so clones, about 88% seen once. Material: PBMCs. Source of these receptors: a man between 18 and 29 years old in good health and CMV-seropositive.

This chain uses TRBV27 with TRBJ2-5; the match to TRBD2 covers 8 bases. This CDR3 has 14 residues. The trim removed 4 bases at V and 4 bases at J, leaving 5 bases unmatched. Germline V gene sequence: CDR1 MNHEY, CDR2 SMNVEV (reference sequence). CDR3 nucleotide sequence: TGTGCCAGCAGTTCCGGACTAGCATCAGAGACCCAGTACTTC. Protein product: CASSSGLASETQYF.

This clone showed up just once. The chain is built from TRBV11-2 and TRBJ2-1; 7 positions match TRBD1. V gave up 3 bases and J gave up 1 base; unmatched junction bases: 9. This CDR3 is built from 17 residues. Germline CDR1 is SGHAT and CDR2 is FQNNGV. CDR3 region: CASSFFSLTGSYNEQFF. The CDR3 nucleotides read TGTGCCAGCAGCTTCTTTTCGTTGACAGGGTCCTACAATGAGCAGTTCTTC. Full variable domain (missing parts from reference TRBV11-2 and TRBJ2-1): EAGVAQSPRYKIIEKRQSVAFWCNPISGHATLYWYQQILGQGPKLLIQFQNNGVVDDSQLPKDRFSAERLKGVDSTLKIQPAKLEDSAVYLCASSFFSLTGSYNEQFFGPGTRLTVL.

This chain links TRBV30 with TRBJ2-7; 9 bases align to TRBD1. V lost 3 bases and J lost 3; bases outside the gene matches: 9. CDR3 length: 15 amino acids. Germline CDR1 is GTSNPN and CDR2 is SVGIG (reference sequence). In nucleotides, the CDR3 is TGTGCCTGGAGCGACCGGGACAGGGTCGGCTACGAGCAGTACTTC. Its protein product is CAWSDRDRVGYEQYF.